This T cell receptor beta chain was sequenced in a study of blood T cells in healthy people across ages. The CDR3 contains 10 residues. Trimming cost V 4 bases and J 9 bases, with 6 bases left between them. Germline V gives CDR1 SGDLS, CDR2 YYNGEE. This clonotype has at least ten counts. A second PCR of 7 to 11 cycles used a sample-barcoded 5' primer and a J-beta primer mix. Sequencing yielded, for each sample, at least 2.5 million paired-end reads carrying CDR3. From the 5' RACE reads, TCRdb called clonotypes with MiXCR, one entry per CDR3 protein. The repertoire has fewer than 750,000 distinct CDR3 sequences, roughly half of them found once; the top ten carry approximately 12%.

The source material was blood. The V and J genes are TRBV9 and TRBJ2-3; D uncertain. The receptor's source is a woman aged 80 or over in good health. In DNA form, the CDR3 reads TGTGCCAGCAGCCCCGACACGCAGTATTTT. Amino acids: CASSPDTQYF.